These 22 T cell receptor beta chains originate from one sample sequenced in a study of identical twins. MiXCR, run by TCRdb on the 5' RACE reads, gives a single entry per CDR3 protein. The table includes about 250,000 distinct CDR3 sequences, approximately 8.3% detected once. This sample also belongs to another study, concerning yellow fever vaccine responses in identical twins.

The source material was CD8+ T cells sorted from blood. The source is a woman younger than 30 in good health.

This clonotype was observed a few times. The chain employs TRBV7-8 and TRBJ2-1, with D perhaps assigned TRBD1 or TRBD2 (5 bases each). This CDR3 contains 16 residues. Trimming shortened V by 3 bases and J by 0 bases, and 12 bases separated the two germline ends. Germline V CDR1 and CDR2: SGHVS, FQNEAQ. In nucleotides, the CDR3 is TGTGCCAGCAGCTTGGCAACGGGGCCCTCCTACAATGAGCAGTTCTTC. It yields the protein CASSLATGPSYNEQFF.

The chain carries TRBV12-3 or TRBV12-4 and TRBJ1-5; D gene unclear. The CDR3 extends over 12 amino acids. Trimming shortened V by 2 bases and J by 6 bases, and 5 bases separated the two germline ends. The CDR3 spells CASSLYGQPQHF. CDR3 coding DNA: TGTGCCAGCAGTTTATATGGTCAGCCCCAGCATTTT.

Comments on this clonotype: This may arise from a read error, as a much more abundant clone is one base away. The chain carries TRBV7-3 and TRBJ2-7; TRBD1 is a possible D gene (6 bases). CDR1 is SGHTA and CDR2 is FQGTGA in the germline V gene. V lost 2 bases, J lost 3 bases, and 11 bases lay in between. The CDR3 length is 14 residues. As DNA, the CDR3 is TGTGCCAGCAGCTTATGGGCAGGGGACTACGAGCAGTACTTC. Translated, it gives CASSLWAGDYEQYF.

This clonotype was detected a few times. The gene calls are TRBV11-2 and TRBJ2-3, with D perhaps matching TRBD1 or TRBD2 (5 bases each). Germline-derived CDR1 and CDR2 are SGHAT and FQNNGV. V was pared by 5 bases and J by 2 bases, with 11 bases between. The CDR3 is 14 residues long. The CDR3 reads CASSARDATDTQYF. CDR3 nucleotides: TGTGCCAGCAGCGCCCGGGACGCCACAGATACGCAGTATTTT.

V gene TRBV6-2 or TRBV6-3 combines with J gene TRBJ2-7, with 16 bases that match TRBD2. CDR1 is MNHEY, CDR2 SVGEGT, per germline. After removal of 0 bases from V and 1 base from J, the junction contained 15 bases not matched to a gene. The CDR3 spans 22 residues. In DNA, the CDR3 is TGTGCCAGCAGTTACTCGATCGAAATCGGGACTAGCGGGAGGGCCATATCCTACGAGCAGTACTTC. Amino acid sequence: CASSYSIEIGTSGRAISYEQYF.

Written as DNA, the CDR3 is TGTGCCAGCAGTCTTAGCGAGTCCTCCTACGAGCAGTACTTC. It is translated as CASSLSESSYEQYF. The V call is TRBV12-3 or TRBV12-4, the J call TRBJ2-7; TRBD2 is a possible D gene (5 bases). This CDR3 spans 14 amino acids. V was clipped by 5 bases and J by 0 bases, with 11 bases between them.

The chain has TRBV27 and TRBJ2-1; 8 bases line up with TRBD2. CDR1 MNHEY and CDR2 SMNVEV come from the germline V gene (reference sequence). This CDR3 comprises 15 residues. V lost 2 bases, J lost 7 bases, and 7 bases stayed unmatched. The CDR3 coding sequence is TGTGCCAGCAGTTTAAGCGGGGGTGGGATTAATGAGCAGTTCTTC. This codes for CASSLSGGGINEQFF.

There are a few counts of this clonotype. The DNA of the CDR3 is TGTGCCACCAGCAGACCCATTGGGACAGCGAGCTCCTACGAGCAGTACTTC. Its protein is CATSRPIGTASSYEQYF. The chain joins TRBV15 to TRBJ2-7; 7 bases agree with TRBD1. Unmatched junction bases numbered 10, after V lost 2 bases and J lost 0 bases. Germline values: CDR1 LNHNV, CDR2 YYDKDF (reference sequence). This CDR3 spans 17 amino acids.

There are a few counts of this clonotype. The V call is TRBV2, the J call TRBJ2-7, with 12 bases aligning to TRBD2. Germline V gene lookup returns CDR1 SNHLY and CDR2 FYNNEI. The CDR3 is 15 amino acids. The V segment lost 3 bases and the J segment 9 bases; nucleotides outside the gene matches: 9. In DNA, the CDR3 is TGTGCCAGCAGTGATTTAACTAGCGGGAGGCCGCGGCAGTACTTC. The encoded protein is CASSDLTSGRPRQYF. Combining the CDR3 with reference TRBV2 and TRBJ2-7 gives the whole variable domain EPEVTQTPSHQVTQMGQEVILRCVPISNHLYFYWYRQILGQKVEFLVSFYNNEISEKSEIFDDQFSVERPDGSNFTLKIRSTKLEDSAMYFCASSDLTSGRPRQYFGPGTRLTVT.

This clonotype has more than one count but fewer than ten. The chain is built from TRBV5-6 and TRBJ1-2, with a weak D call TRBD1 (5 bases). Trimming removed 5 bases at V and 4 bases at J, with 12 bases between. Germline loops: CDR1 SGHDT, CDR2 YYEEEE. The CDR3 is 13 residues long. DNA of the CDR3: TGTGCCAGCAGGGCGGGGCAGGTCTATGGCTACACCTTC. Protein product: CASRAGQVYGYTF.

This clonotype showed up just a few times. The rearrangement uses TRBV29-1 and TRBJ2-1; D remains ambiguous. This CDR3 contains 10 residues. Germline CDR1 is SQVTM and CDR2 is ANQGSEA. V was trimmed by 4 bases and J by 10 bases, leaving 8 bases between them. CDR3 sequence (DNA): TGCAGCGTTGTTGGGATAGAGCAGTTCTTC. Protein: CSVVGIEQFF.

This clonotype was recorded a few times. The J gene is TRBJ2-7, the V gene TRBV5-1; weak D call: TRBD1 (6 bases). V dropped 4 bases and J dropped 5 bases, with 10 bases sitting between them. This CDR3 has 12 residues. CDR1 SGHRS and CDR2 YFSETQ come from the germline V gene. CDR3 DNA sequence: TGCGCCAGCAGCGGGTCAGGGGACGAGCAGTACTTC. Its translation is CASSGSGDEQYF.

V is TRBV7-8 and J is TRBJ2-2; 9 positions agree with TRBD1. V shed 8 bases and J 4 bases; nucleotides not matched to a gene: 5. This CDR3 region has 14 residues. CDR1 is SGHVS and CDR2 is FQNEAQ in the germline V gene. CDR3 sequence reads: CASGTGGSTGELFF. Here the CDR3 DNA reads TGTGCCAGCGGAACAGGGGGCAGCACCGGGGAGCTGTTTTTT.

This clonotype was seen ten or more times. The V call is TRBV3-1, the J call TRBJ2-5, with D hard to call. The germline V gene encodes CDR1 LGHDT and CDR2 YNNKEL (reference sequence). The CDR3 loop spans 12 amino acids. V lost 1 base and J 4 bases, leaving 4 bases between the germline ends. CDR3 residues: CASSQGGETQYF. As DNA, the CDR3 is TGTGCCAGCAGCCAAGGTGGAGAGACCCAGTACTTC.

The chain recombines TRBV20-1 with TRBJ2-7, with 7 bases matching TRBD2. V lost 2 bases, J lost 0 bases, and 7 bases stayed unmatched. This CDR3 comprises 15 residues. Germline V gene sequence: CDR1 DFQATT, CDR2 SNEGSKA (reference sequence). The CDR3 loop is CSARIRTSVSYEQYF. DNA of the CDR3: TGCAGTGCTAGAATACGCACTAGCGTCTCCTACGAGCAGTACTTC.

This clonotype has ten or more counts. The chain links TRBV12-3 or TRBV12-4 to TRBJ2-5, with TRBD1 identical over 8 bases. V shed 5 bases, J shed 1 base, and the junction held 6 bases outside the gene matches. The CDR3 extends over 15 amino acids. CDR3 loop: CASSLDRAPQETQYF. CDR3 DNA sequence: TGTGCCAGCAGTCTGGACAGGGCCCCCCAAGAGACCCAGTACTTC.

This clonotype was observed a few times. The chain combines TRBV4-1 with TRBJ2-5, with 12 bases lining up with TRBD2. Per germline, CDR1 MGHRA and CDR2 YSYEKL. The CDR3 covers 24 residues. Trimming removed 1 base from V and 5 bases from J; junction bases left unmatched: 29. Written as DNA, the CDR3 is TGCGCCAGCAGCCAAGGGGGGACGACTAGCGGGAGCGGTGTATCCCCCGGTTTGAGTGAGACCCAGTACTTC. Translating it yields CASSQGGTTSGSGVSPGLSETQYF.

This clonotype was picked up a small number of times. V and J are TRBV11-2 and TRBJ2-7; D is unresolved. Germline CDR1 is SGHAT and CDR2 is FQNNGV. This CDR3 region has 15 residues. V was shortened by 2 bases and J by 0 bases, with 11 bases between the two germline ends. The CDR3 sequence: CASSLRRPNSYEQYF. CDR3 nucleotides: TGTGCCAGCAGCTTAAGGCGGCCTAACTCCTACGAGCAGTACTTC.

This clonotype occurred many times. The chain combines TRBV29-1 with TRBJ2-7; D gene unclear. The CDR3 extends over 14 amino acids. Trimming cost V 4 bases and J 0 bases, with 13 bases left between them. Germline CDR1 SQVTM, CDR2 ANQGSEA. CDR3 amino acids: CSVVVRGPSYEQYF. The CDR3 DNA follows: TGCAGCGTTGTTGTGAGAGGCCCCTCCTACGAGCAGTACTTC.

This clonotype has just a few counts. V gene TRBV5-1 combines with J gene TRBJ2-3; possibly TRBD1 for D (6 bases). Germline CDR1 SGHRS, CDR2 YFSETQ. The V end lost 3 bases, the J end lost 1 base, and 12 bases lay between the germline ends. There are 15 residues in the CDR3. The CDR3 region has the DNA TGCGCCAGCAGCTCCTCGACAGGAGGCACAGATACGCAGTATTTT. Its translation: CASSSSTGGTDTQYF. Full variable domain (missing parts from reference TRBV5-1 and TRBJ2-3): KAGVTQTPRYLIKTRGQQVTLSCSPISGHRSVSWYQQTPGQGLQFLFEYFSETQRNKGNFPGRFSGRQFSNSRSEMNVSTLELGDSALYLCASSSSTGGTDTQYFGPGTRLTVL.

This clonotype was found many times. This chain links TRBV2 with TRBJ2-2; 12 nucleotides line up with TRBD1. Per the germline V gene, CDR1 is SNHLY and CDR2 is FYNNEI. The V gene end was trimmed by 3 bases and the J gene end by 5 bases; junction bases not matched to a gene: 4. CDR3 length: 16 residues. The CDR3 bases are TGTGCCAGCAGTGATGGGACAGGGGGCGATACCGGGGAGCTGTTTTTT. This encodes CASSDGTGGDTGELFF.

The V and J genes are TRBV6-2 or TRBV6-3 and TRBJ2-1, with TRBD2 matching 9 bases. Germline loops: CDR1 MNHEY, CDR2 SVGEGT. The CDR3 covers 15 residues. After removal of 4 bases from V and 0 bases from J, the junction contained 1 base not matched to a gene. The CDR3 bases are TGTGCCAGCAGTTCTAGCGGGGACTCCTACAATGAGCAGTTCTTC. Translation gives CASSSSGDSYNEQFF.